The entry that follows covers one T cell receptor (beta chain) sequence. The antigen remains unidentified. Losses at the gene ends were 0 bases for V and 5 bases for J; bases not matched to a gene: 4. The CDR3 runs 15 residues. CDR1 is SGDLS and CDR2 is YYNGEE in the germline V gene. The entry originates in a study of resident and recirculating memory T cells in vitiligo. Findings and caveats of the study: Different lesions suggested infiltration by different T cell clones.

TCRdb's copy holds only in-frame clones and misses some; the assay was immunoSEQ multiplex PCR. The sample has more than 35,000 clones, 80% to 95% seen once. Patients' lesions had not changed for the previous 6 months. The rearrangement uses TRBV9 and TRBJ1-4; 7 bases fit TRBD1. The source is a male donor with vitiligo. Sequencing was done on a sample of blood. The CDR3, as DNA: TGTGCCAGCAGCGTAGAGGGACAGCTAAATGAAAAACTGTTTTTT. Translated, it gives CASSVEGQLNEKLFF.